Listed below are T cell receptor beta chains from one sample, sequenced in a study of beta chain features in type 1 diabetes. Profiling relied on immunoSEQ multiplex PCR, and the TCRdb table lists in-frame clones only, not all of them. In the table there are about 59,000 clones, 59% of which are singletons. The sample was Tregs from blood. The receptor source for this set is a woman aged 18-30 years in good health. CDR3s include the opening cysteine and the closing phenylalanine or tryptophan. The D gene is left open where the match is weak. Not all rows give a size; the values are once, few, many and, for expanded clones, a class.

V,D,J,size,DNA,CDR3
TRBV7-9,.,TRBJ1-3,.,TGTGCCAGCAGCTTAGCGGACAGCCTCTCTGGAAACACCATATATTTT,CASSLADSLSGNTIYF
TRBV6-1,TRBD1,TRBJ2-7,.,TGTGCCAGCAGTGAAATAGGGACAGGGACCTACGAGCAGTACTTC,CASSEIGTGTYEQYF
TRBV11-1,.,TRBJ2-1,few,TGTGCCAGCAGCTTAGTGGCGGGTTTCTACAATGAGCAGTTCTTC,CASSLVAGFYNEQFF
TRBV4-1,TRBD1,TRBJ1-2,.,TGCGCCAGCAGCCGACAGGGGTATGGCTACACCTTC,CASSRQGYGYTF
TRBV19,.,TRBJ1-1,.,TGTGCCAGTAGAGGGGGACAAACTCGAAACTGGAACACTGAAGCTTTCTTT,CASRGGQTRNWNTEAFF
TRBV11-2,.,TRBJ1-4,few,TGTGCCAGCAGCTTTGTCCTGAATGAAAAACTGTTTTTT,CASSFVLNEKLFF
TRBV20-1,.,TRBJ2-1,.,TGCAGTGCTCTGGAGAATGAGCAGTTCTTC,CSALENEQFF
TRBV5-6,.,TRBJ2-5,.,TGTGCCAGCAGCTCGGGACTCCAGACCCAGTACTTC,CASSSGLQTQYF
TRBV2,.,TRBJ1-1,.,TGTGCCAGCATGGGGGGTCTTAGTAGCTGGGGCACTGAAGCTTTCTTT,CASMGGLSSWGTEAFF
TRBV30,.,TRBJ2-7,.,TGTGCCTGGGACGGCGGCTCCTACGAGCAGTACTTC,CAWDGGSYEQYF
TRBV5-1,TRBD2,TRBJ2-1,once,TGCGCCAGCGCCTCCGGGACTAGCGGGAGCTGGTCCTACAATGAGCAGTTCTTC,CASASGTSGSWSYNEQFF
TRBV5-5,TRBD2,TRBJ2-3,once,TGTGCCAGCAGCGGTAGCGGGGGCAGCACAGATACGCAGTATTTT,CASSGSGGSTDTQYF
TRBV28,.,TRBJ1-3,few,TGTGCCAGCGGATCGGGGTTAACTGGAAACACCATATATTTT,CASGSGLTGNTIYF
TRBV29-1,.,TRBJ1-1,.,TGCAGCGGAGGGCTGACCACTGAAGCTTTCTTT,CSGGLTTEAFF
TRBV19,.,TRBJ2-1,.,TGTGCCAGTAGTACTCAGGGAGGTGAGCAGTTCTTC,CASSTQGGEQFF
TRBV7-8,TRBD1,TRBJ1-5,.,TGTGCCAGCAGCCTCGACAGGGACTATCAGCCCCAGCATTTT,CASSLDRDYQPQHF
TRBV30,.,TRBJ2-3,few,TGTGCCTGGAAGGCAGGCCCAAGCACAGATACGCAGTATTTT,CAWKAGPSTDTQYF
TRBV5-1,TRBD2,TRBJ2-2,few,TGCGCCAGCAGCTTGGCGGCTAGCGGAGGCGGGGAGCTGTTTTTT,CASSLAASGGGELFF
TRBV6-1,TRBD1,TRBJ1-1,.,TGTGCCAGCAGTGAACGACAGGGGGACACTGAAGCTTTCTTT,CASSERQGDTEAFF
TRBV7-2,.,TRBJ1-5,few,TGTGCCAGCAGCTTAGAGTCGGGGAGAAGTCAGCCCCAGCATTTT,CASSLESGRSQPQHF
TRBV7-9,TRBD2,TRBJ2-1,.,TGTGCCAGCAGAACAATCCGGGACTACCTCTACAATGAGCAGTTCTTC,CASRTIRDYLYNEQFF
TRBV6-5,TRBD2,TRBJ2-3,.,TGTGCCAGCAGTTCAACTAGCGGGAGGGCCCAAGATACGCAGTATTTT,CASSSTSGRAQDTQYF